A selection of T cell receptor beta chains follows, all from one sample in a study of shared clonotypes between healthy human individuals. Sequenced by immunoSEQ multiplex PCR; TCRdb stores in-frame clones only, minus some. The data show about 1.1 million clones, with roughly 80% seen just once and over 0.8% held by the top ten. Sample: memory CD4+ T cells from PBMCs. These receptors came from a young man in good health. Some clones in this sample may be carry-over from other donors' samples. The CDR3 runs from the conserved cysteine through the conserved F or W. A D gene is named only where the DNA matches it firmly. Part of the rows lack a size; the others show once, few, many or a class for expanded clones.

D	J	size	V	DNA	CDR3
-	TRBJ1-2	-	TRBV15	TGTGCCACCAGCAGAGCGGCAGAGGGCTACACCTTC	CATSRAAEGYTF
-	TRBJ1-2	-	TRBV6-1	TGTGCCAGCAGCCCTTCAATGGGGGTCTATGGCTACACCTTC	CASSPSMGVYGYTF
TRBD1	TRBJ2-7	-	TRBV7-9	TGTGCCAGCAGCTTAGGAGGACAGGGACCAGCCGGGGAGCAGTACTTC	CASSLGGQGPAGEQYF
-	TRBJ2-3	once	TRBV18	TGTGCCAGCTCAAGCAGGACAACGGTTGTGGCAGATACGCAGTATTTT	CASSSRTTVVADTQYF
TRBD1	TRBJ1-6	once	TRBV2	TGTGCCAGCAGTGAAGACAGGGGATATTCACCCCTCCACTTT	CASSEDRGYSPLHF
TRBD2	TRBJ2-2	-	TRBV5-1	TGCGCCAGCAGCTTGGGGCCTAGCGGCACCGGGGAGCTGTTTTTT	CASSLGPSGTGELFF
-	TRBJ2-7	-	TRBV5-3	TGTGCCAGAAGCTCATCTCGAGAGTACGAGCAGTACTTC	CARSSSREYEQYF
-	TRBJ2-7	-	TRBV21-1	TGTGCCAGCCCCGGGACGGACACACCCTACGAGCAGTACTTC	CASPGTDTPYEQYF
-	TRBJ2-3	-	TRBV11-3	TGTGCCAGCAGCTTAGAGTTCTCCGGCACAGATACGCAGTATTTT	CASSLEFSGTDTQYF
-	TRBJ1-5	few	TRBV28	TGTGCCAGCAGCTCGGCGGGGGGCAATCAGCCCCAGCATTTT	CASSSAGGNQPQHF
-	TRBJ2-7	-	TRBV28	TGTGCCAGCACCGGAGAGGCAGGGCCCCCCGTAAGACTGTACTTC	CASTGEAGPPVRLYF
-	TRBJ2-3	-	TRBV7-9	TGTGCCAGCAGCTTAGCGGGTAGCGCGAAGGGGGGCCGGCTAACGCAGTATTTT	CASSLAGSAKGGRLTQYF
-	TRBJ1-1	-	TRBV11-2	TGTGCCAGCAGCGCCCGGGACATCCCTGGGGGGACTGAAGCTTTCTTT	CASSARDIPGGTEAFF
-	TRBJ2-1	-	TRBV7-8	TGTGCCAGCAGCCATAGGGGGGGGTCTAGTAACTACAATGAGCAGTTCTTC	CASSHRGGSSNYNEQFF
-	TRBJ1-1	-	TRBV21-1	TGTGCCAGCAGATCGCAGGGGGCCTGGGCTTTCTTT	CASRSQGAWAFF
-	TRBJ2-2	-	TRBV7-3	TGTGCCAGCAGCTTAACGTGGGGCGGGCCCGGCGGGGAGCTGTTTTTT	CASSLTWGGPGGELFF
-	TRBJ2-3	-	TRBV5-1	TGCGCCAGCAGCCGTTCAGGAGGGCCGGCAGATACGCAGTATTTT	CASSRSGGPADTQYF
-	TRBJ2-5	-	TRBV4-2	TGTGCCAGCAGCCGAATTGGTATAGCGGAACAAGAGACCCAGTACTTC	CASSRIGIAEQETQYF
-	TRBJ1-1	-	TRBV5-4	TGTGCCAGCAGCCAAGTGGTGGGGCCGAACACTGAAGCTTTCTTT	CASSQVVGPNTEAFF
-	TRBJ2-1	-	TRBV11-2	TGTGCCAGCAGCCGGGGGTGGGAGGAGCAGTTCTTC	CASSRGWEEQFF
TRBD2	TRBJ2-7	-	TRBV4-2	TGTGCCAGCAGCCAAGAACTAGCGGGGACCTACGAGCAGTACTTC	CASSQELAGTYEQYF
-	TRBJ2-1	few	TRBV10-3	TGTGCCATCAGTGCCGGCGGACAGTATGGGTCATACAATGAGCAGTTCTTC	CAISAGGQYGSYNEQFF
-	TRBJ2-3	-	TRBV29-1	TGCAGCGTTGAAGATCTTGGGACCGGGAGAGATACGCAGTATTTT	CSVEDLGTGRDTQYF
-	TRBJ1-2	-	TRBV5-6	TGTGCCAGCAGCTTGTGGCGACTGTCCGAAAACTATGGCTACACCTTC	CASSLWRLSENYGYTF
-	TRBJ1-1	-	TRBV5-1	TGCGCCAGCAGCTTGGTGACCGTTGAGAGGACTGAAGCTTTCTTT	CASSLVTVERTEAFF